One sample yielded the 17 T cell receptor beta chains listed below, sequenced in a study of control samples from healthy donors and cancer patients. Sequencing was performed with immunoSEQ multiplex PCR; in TCRdb, only in-frame clones are kept and a portion is missing. This sample has about 85,000 clones, with 85% to 90% found just once. Material for sequencing was blood. Receptors originate from a woman aged 55-70 years in good health.

In the case of this clone: Relative to the germline gene, one junction end is altered; a read error may explain this. This sequence joins TRBV28 and TRBJ1-2; 7 nucleotides align to TRBD1. The CDR3 covers 13 residues. CDR1 is MDHEN, CDR2 SYDVKM, per germline. The CDR3 loop reads CASSRTGPFYPQF. CDR3 nucleotide sequence: TGTGCCAGCAGTAGGACAGGACCCTTTTATCCACAATTC.

The chain carries TRBV4-2 and TRBJ1-1; TRBD1 might be the D (5 bases). Trimming stripped 4 bases from V and 3 bases from J, with 9 bases between. Germline V lookup: CDR1 LGHNA, CDR2 YNFKEQ. CDR3 length equals 13 residues. This CDR3 is CASSPRDYTEAFF. In DNA, the CDR3 is TGTGCCAGCAGCCCCAGGGATTACACTGAAGCTTTCTTT.

This rearrangement joins TRBV25-1 to TRBJ2-1, with 15 bases matching TRBD2. This CDR3 contains 15 residues. The V gene's germline CDR1 is MGHDK and CDR2 SYGVNS. The junction had 3 bases not matched to a gene; V was cut back by 7 bases and J by 5 bases. CDR3 loop: CASTGTSGRNNEQFF. DNA for the CDR3: TGTGCCAGCACCGGGACTAGCGGGAGGAACAATGAGCAGTTCTTC.

Written as DNA, the CDR3 is TGCGCCAGCAGCTTACGCGAGGGCCGCACAGATACGCAGTATTTT. Protein product: CASSLREGRTDTQYF. The chain joins TRBV5-1 to TRBJ2-3; D possibly corresponds to TRBD2 (5 bases). The CDR3 has 15 residues. The V and J ends lost 2 bases and 1 base respectively, with 11 bases between them. CDR1 is SGHRS and CDR2 is YFSETQ in the germline V gene.

The rearrangement joins TRBV7-9 to TRBJ2-1; D is undetermined. This CDR3 spans 12 amino acids. V shed 0 bases and J shed 7 bases, with 4 bases lying between them. Looked up from germline, CDR1 is SEHNR and CDR2 is FQNEAQ (reference sequence). In DNA form, the CDR3 reads TGTGCCAGCAGCTTAGCGAGAAATGAGCAGTTCTTC. Amino acids: CASSLARNEQFF. Combining the CDR3 with reference TRBV7-9 and TRBJ2-1 gives the whole variable domain DTGVSQNPRHKITKRGQNVTFRCDPISEHNRLYWYRQTLGQGPEFLTYFQNEAQLEKSRLLSDRFSAERPKGSFSTLEIQRTEQGDSAMYLCASSLARNEQFFGPGTRLTVL.

The chain uses TRBV24-1 and TRBJ1-2; 7 nucleotides line up with TRBD1. The CDR3 extends over 14 amino acids. Trimming cost V 1 base and J 4 bases; bases outside gene matches: 2. Germline V gene sequence: CDR1 KGHDR, CDR2 SFDVKD. CDR3 sequence (DNA): TGTGCCACCAGTGATTTCCGGACAGGCTATGGCTACACCTTC. Residues: CATSDFRTGYGYTF.

The DNA of the CDR3 is TGTGCCAGCAGCTTAGACAGGGAGGTCGGCTACACCTTC. Translated: CASSLDREVGYTF. V gene TRBV11-3 combines with J gene TRBJ1-2; D possibly corresponds to TRBD1 (5 bases). V shed 0 bases and J shed 8 bases, with 10 bases lying between them. The CDR3 sequence is 13 residues long. Germline CDR1 and CDR2: SGHNT and YENEEA. Drawing the rest from reference TRBV11-3 and TRBJ1-2, the complete variable domain is EAGVVQSPRYKIIEKKQPVAFWCNPISGHNTLYWYLQNLGQGPELLIRYENEEAVDDSQLPKDRFSAERLKGVDSTLKIQPAELGDSAVYLCASSLDREVGYTFGSGTRLTVV.

This chain links TRBV21-1 with TRBJ1-2; the table calls TRBD1, which could not be checked here. TRBV21-1 is assigned pseudogene status. This CDR3 spans 16 amino acids. CDR3 protein: CASSLQSRDSNYGYTF. The CDR3 DNA reads TGTGCCAGCAGCCTACAGTCCCGGGACAGTAACTATGGCTACACCTTC.

The V and J genes are TRBV30 and TRBJ2-7, with 12 bases fitting TRBD2. V trimming: 2 bases; J trimming: 2 bases; junction bases outside the gene matches: 7. The CDR3 has 16 amino acids. The germline gives CDR1 GTSNPN, CDR2 SVGIG (reference sequence). DNA of the CDR3: TGTGCCTGGAGTCGGCTAGCGGGAGGGACAGCCTACGAGCAGTACTTC. It translates to CAWSRLAGGTAYEQYF.

The chain links TRBV5-4 to TRBJ2-7; 8 positions match TRBD2. Losses at the gene ends were 2 bases for V and 0 bases for J; bases not matched to a gene: 7. This CDR3 spans 16 amino acids. Germline loops: CDR1 SGHNT, CDR2 YYREEE (reference sequence). The CDR3 DNA is TGTGCCAGCAGCTTTGGACTAGCAGCGACCTCCTACGAGCAGTACTTC. This gives the protein CASSFGLAATSYEQYF.

The chain uses TRBV7-3 and TRBJ2-1; D is uncertain. The germline V gene has CDR1 SGHTA and CDR2 FQGTGA. The CDR3 runs 15 residues. V lost 5 bases and J lost 0, with 11 bases in between. The CDR3 DNA sequence: TGTGCCAGCAGCCGCTTCAGGAGCTCCTACAATGAGCAGTTCTTC. Amino acids: CASSRFRSSYNEQFF.

The CDR3 region is CASSRDRGQAGIYEQYF. The CDR3, as DNA: TGTGCCAGCAGCCGGGACAGGGGGCAAGCGGGGATCTACGAGCAGTACTTC. This chain joins TRBV7-2 and TRBJ2-7, with 12 bases fitting TRBD1. Germline trimming cut 5 bases from V and 3 bases from J; bases unmatched to any gene: 11. This CDR3 has 17 amino acids. CDR1 is SGHTA, CDR2 FQGNSA, per germline. Full variable domain (remainder filled in from reference TRBV7-2 and TRBJ2-7): GAGVSQSPSNKVTEKGKDVELRCDPISGHTALYWYRQSLGQGLEFLIYFQGNSAPDKSGLPSDRFSAERTGGSVSTLTIQRTQQEDSAVYLCASSRDRGQAGIYEQYFGPGTRLTVT.

The chain uses TRBV2 and TRBJ1-1; D is perhaps TRBD1 (6 bases). The germline V and J ends were trimmed by 7 bases and 1 base, with 10 bases remaining between them. The CDR3 consists of 13 residues. Germline lookup yields CDR1 SNHLY and CDR2 FYNNEI. CDR3 coding DNA: TGTGCCAGCACCGTGGACAGGAACACTGAAGCTTTCTTT. Residues: CASTVDRNTEAFF.

V gene TRBV29-1 combines with J gene TRBJ2-3, with 9 bases lining up with TRBD2. With 6 bases clipped from V and 2 bases from J, the junction kept 9 bases outside the gene matches. CDR3 length equals 15 residues. Germline V lookup: CDR1 SQVTM, CDR2 ANQGSEA. The CDR3 bases are TGCAGCGTCAAGATGAGACTAGCGGTCACAGATACGCAGTATTTT. The encoded protein is CSVKMRLAVTDTQYF.

The chain is built from TRBV24-1 and TRBJ2-5; perhaps TRBD1 as D (6 bases). The CDR3 totals 15 residues. CDR1 KGHDR and CDR2 SFDVKD come from the germline V gene. V gave up 2 bases and J gave up 5 bases, with 14 bases separating them. The CDR3 protein is CATSDWAGVRETQYF. In nucleotides, the CDR3 is TGTGCCACCAGTGATTGGGCAGGGGTACGGGAGACCCAGTACTTC.

This clone was recorded a few times. The chain links TRBV9 to TRBJ2-3, with 9 bases matching TRBD2. The V segment lost 6 bases and the J segment 4 bases; nucleotides outside the gene matches: 6. The CDR3 runs to 14 residues. Germline CDR1 is SGDLS and CDR2 is YYNGEE. The CDR3 region has the DNA TGTGCCAGCACGCGGGGGGGCCGATCAGATACGCAGTATTTT. Its translation: CASTRGGRSDTQYF.

The chain combines TRBV10-2 with TRBJ2-3, with 14 positions matching TRBD2. Germline loops: CDR1 WSHSY, CDR2 SAAADI. The V gene end was trimmed by 8 bases and the J gene end by 6 bases; junction bases not matched to a gene: 7. CDR3 length equals 15 residues. The CDR3 spells CASSLTSGGVDTQYF. CDR3 DNA sequence: TGCGCCAGCTCGTTGACTAGCGGGGGGGTGGATACGCAGTATTTT.